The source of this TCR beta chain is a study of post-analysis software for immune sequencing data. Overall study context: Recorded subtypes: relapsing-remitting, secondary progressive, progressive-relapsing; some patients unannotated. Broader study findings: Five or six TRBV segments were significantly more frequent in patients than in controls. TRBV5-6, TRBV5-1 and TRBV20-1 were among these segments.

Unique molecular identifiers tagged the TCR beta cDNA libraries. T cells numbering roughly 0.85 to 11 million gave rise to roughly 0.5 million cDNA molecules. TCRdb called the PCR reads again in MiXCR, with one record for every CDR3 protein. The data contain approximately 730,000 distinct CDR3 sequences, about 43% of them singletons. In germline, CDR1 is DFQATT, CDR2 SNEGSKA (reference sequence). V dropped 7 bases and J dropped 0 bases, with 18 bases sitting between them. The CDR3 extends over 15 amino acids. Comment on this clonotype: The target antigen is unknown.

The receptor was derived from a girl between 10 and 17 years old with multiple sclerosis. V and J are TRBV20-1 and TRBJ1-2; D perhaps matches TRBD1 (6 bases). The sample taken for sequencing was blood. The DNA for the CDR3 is TGCAGTGTCCTTCCAGGGGCAGGGACTAACTATGGCTACACCTTC. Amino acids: CSVLPGAGTNYGYTF.